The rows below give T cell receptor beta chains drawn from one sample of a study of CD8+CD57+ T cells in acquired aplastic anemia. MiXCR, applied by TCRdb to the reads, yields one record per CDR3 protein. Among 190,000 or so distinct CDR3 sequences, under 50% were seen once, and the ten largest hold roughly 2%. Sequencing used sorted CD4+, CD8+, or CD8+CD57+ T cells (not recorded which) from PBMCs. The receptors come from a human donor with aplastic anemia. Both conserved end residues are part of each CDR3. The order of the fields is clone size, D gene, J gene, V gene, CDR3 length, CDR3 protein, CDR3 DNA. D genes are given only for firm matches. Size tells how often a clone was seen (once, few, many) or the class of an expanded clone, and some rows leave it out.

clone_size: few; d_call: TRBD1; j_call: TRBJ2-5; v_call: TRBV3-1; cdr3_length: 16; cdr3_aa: CASSLSRGPGSETQYF; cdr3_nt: TGTGCCAGCAGCCTGTCGAGGGGGCCGGGTTCAGAGACCCAGTACTTC
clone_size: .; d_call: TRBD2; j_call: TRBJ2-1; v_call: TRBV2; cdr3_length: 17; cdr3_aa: CASSEIGFGLGQQVQFF; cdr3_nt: TGTGCCAGCAGTGAAATAGGTTTCGGACTAGGGCAGCAGGTGCAGTTCTTC
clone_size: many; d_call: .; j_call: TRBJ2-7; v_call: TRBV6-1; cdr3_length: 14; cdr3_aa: CASSKRTSSYEQYF; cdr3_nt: TGTGCCAGCAGTAAACGGACAAGCTCCTACGAGCAGTACTTC
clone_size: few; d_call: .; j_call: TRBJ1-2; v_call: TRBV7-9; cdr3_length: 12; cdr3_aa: CASSFNREGYTF; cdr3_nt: TGTGCCAGCAGCTTCAACAGGGAGGGCTACACCTTC
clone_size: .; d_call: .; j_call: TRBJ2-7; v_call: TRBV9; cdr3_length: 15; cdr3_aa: CASSVAAGWGYEQYF; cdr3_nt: TGTGCCAGCAGCGTAGCGGCGGGATGGGGCTACGAGCAGTACTTC
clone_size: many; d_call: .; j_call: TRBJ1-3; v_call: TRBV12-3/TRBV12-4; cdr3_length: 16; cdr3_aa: CASNPGFRGSGNTIYF; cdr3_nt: TGTGCCAGCAATCCGGGCTTTAGGGGCTCTGGAAACACCATATATTTT
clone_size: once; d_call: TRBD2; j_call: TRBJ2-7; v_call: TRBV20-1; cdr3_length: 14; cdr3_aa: CSARTTSGTYEQYF; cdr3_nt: TGCAGTGCTAGAACGACTAGCGGGACCTACGAGCAGTACTTC
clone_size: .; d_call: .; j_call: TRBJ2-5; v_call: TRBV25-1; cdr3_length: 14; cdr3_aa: CASSPEGRQETQYF; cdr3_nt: TGTGCCAGCAGTCCCGAGGGCCGGCAAGAGACCCAGTACTTC
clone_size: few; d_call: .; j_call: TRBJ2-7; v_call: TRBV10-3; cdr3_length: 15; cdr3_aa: CAISGGVRGSYEQYF; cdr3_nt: TGTGCCATCAGTGGGGGAGTGAGGGGGTCCTACGAGCAGTACTTC
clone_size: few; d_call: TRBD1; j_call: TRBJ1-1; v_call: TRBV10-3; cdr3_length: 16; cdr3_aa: CAISPGTGGADTEAFF; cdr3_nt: TGTGCCATCAGCCCCGGGACAGGGGGCGCGGACACTGAAGCTTTCTTT
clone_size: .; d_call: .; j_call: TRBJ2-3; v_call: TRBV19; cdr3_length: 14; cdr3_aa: CASSATLSADTQYF; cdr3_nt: TGTGCCAGTAGTGCGACGTTAAGTGCAGATACGCAGTATTTT
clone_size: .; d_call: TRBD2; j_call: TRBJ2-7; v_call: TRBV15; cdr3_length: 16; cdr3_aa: CATSSASGTTAYEQYF; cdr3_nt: TGTGCCACCAGCAGCGCCTCCGGGACTACAGCCTACGAGCAGTACTTC
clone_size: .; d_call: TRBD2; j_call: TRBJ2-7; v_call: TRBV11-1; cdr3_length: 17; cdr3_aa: CASSLVGGTSLTYEQYF; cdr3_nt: TGTGCCAGCAGCTTAGTGGGGGGGACTAGCCTAACCTACGAGCAGTACTTC
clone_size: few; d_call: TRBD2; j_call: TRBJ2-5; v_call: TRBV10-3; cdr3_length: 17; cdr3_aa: CAEFGGLALWGGETQYF; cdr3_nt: TGTGCCGAATTTGGCGGACTAGCGCTATGGGGCGGGGAGACCCAGTACTTC
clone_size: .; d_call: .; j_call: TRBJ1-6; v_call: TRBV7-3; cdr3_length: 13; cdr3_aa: CASSFSLNPPLHF; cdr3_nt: TGTGCCAGCAGCTTTTCCCTTAATCCACCCCTCCACTTT
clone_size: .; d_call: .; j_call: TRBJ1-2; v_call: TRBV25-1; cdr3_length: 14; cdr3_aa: CARLPSRSRDGYTF; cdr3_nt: TGTGCTAGACTCCCGAGCCGATCCCGAGATGGCTACACCTTC
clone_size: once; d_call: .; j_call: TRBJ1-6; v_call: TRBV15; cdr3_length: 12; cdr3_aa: CATRLSNSPLHF; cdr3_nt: TGTGCCACCCGGCTGTCTAATTCACCCCTCCACTTT
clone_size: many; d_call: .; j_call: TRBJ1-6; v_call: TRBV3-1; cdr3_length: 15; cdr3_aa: CASSQARGGNSPLHF; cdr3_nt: TGTGCCAGCAGCCAAGCTCGGGGGGGGAATTCACCCCTCCACTTT
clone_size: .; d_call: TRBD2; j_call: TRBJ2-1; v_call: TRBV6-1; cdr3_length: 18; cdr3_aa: CASRPRRAVSGGNNEQFF; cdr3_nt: TGTGCCAGCAGGCCCCGACGTGCCGTTAGCGGGGGGAACAATGAGCAGTTCTTC
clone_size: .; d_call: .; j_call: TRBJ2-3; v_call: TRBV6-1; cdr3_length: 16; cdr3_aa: CASSPLAFPSLGTQYF; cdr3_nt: TGTGCCAGCAGTCCCCTGGCGTTTCCTTCCTTGGGTACGCAGTATTTT
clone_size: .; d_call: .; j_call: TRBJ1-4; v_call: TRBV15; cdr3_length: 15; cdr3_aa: CATSRDGQENEKLFF; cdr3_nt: TGTGCCACCAGCAGAGATGGGCAGGAAAATGAAAAACTGTTTTTT
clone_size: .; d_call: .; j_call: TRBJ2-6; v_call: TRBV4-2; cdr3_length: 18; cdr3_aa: CASSPAGSHASGANVLTF; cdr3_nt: TGTGCCAGCAGCCCCGCCGGATCGCATGCCTCTGGGGCCAACGTCCTGACTTTC
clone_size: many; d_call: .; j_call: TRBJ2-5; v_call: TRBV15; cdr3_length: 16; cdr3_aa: CATSQLRGRYQETQYF; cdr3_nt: TGTGCCACCAGCCAGCTCAGGGGCCGATACCAAGAGACCCAGTACTTC
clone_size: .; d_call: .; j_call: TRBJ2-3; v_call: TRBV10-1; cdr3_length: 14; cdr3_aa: CASSESTWDDTQYF; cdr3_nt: TGCGCCAGCAGTGAATCGACTTGGGACGATACGCAGTATTTT
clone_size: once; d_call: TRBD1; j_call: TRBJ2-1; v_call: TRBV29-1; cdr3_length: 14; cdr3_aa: CSVLGQGVTNEQFF; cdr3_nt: TGCAGCGTCCTAGGACAGGGAGTTACGAATGAGCAGTTCTTC
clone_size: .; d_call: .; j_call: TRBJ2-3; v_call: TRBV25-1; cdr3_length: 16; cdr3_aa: CASSDPRSGSTDTQYF; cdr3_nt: TGTGCCAGCAGTGATCCCCGGAGCGGGAGCACAGATACGCAGTATTTT
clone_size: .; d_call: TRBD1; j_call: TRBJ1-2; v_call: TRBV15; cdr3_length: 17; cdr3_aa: CATSRDGQGGANYGYTF; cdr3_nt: TGTGCCACCAGCAGAGATGGACAGGGGGGGGCTAACTATGGCTACACCTTC
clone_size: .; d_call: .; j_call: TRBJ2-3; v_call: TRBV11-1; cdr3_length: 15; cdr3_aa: CASSSDLSSTDTQYF; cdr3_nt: TGTGCCAGCAGCTCGGACCTATCTAGCACAGATACGCAGTATTTT
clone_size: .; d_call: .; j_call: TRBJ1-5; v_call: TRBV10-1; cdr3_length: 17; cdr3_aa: CASSESWAGASNQPQHF; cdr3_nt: TGCGCCAGCAGTGAGTCCTGGGCAGGGGCGAGCAATCAGCCCCAGCATTTT
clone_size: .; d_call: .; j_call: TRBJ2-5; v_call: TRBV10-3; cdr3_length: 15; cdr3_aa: CAISAGPTSSQTQYF; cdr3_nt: TGTGCCATCAGTGCGGGTCCGACTAGTTCTCAGACCCAGTACTTC
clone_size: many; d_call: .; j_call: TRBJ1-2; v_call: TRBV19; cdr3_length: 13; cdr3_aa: CASSIGRGNGYTF; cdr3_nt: TGTGCCAGTAGTATTGGTCGGGGGAATGGCTACACCTTC
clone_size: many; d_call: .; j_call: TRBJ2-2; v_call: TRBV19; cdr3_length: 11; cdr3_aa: CASKMVEKLFF; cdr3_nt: TGTGCCAGTAAGATGGTGGAGAAGCTGTTTTTT